This T cell receptor (beta chain) appears in the sequencing data of a study of cytomegalovirus exposure and HLA in healthy donors. Whole-study context: Out of 150 million to 200 million T cells, an earlier analysis found fewer than 140 million unique TCR beta sequences in total. General study points: Per a prior analysis, the majority of TCR beta V segments were productive roughly 87% or roughly 30% of the time. In a later analysis, CMV-associated beta chains were mostly HLA-associated, it appeared. Association with HLA alleles at 0.05 false discovery rate was found for 15,000 or so TCR beta sequences in a later analysis.

Germline lookup yields CDR1 GTSNPN and CDR2 SVGIG (reference sequence). CDR3 length equals 13 residues. V lost 1 base and J 7 bases, leaving 10 bases between the germline ends. PCR used 60 Vbeta primers and 13 Jbeta primers. Profiling relied on immunoSEQ multiplex PCR, and the TCRdb table lists in-frame clones only, not all of them. The top ten clones hold around 2% of a sample with about 250,000 clones, roughly 70% of them seen once. Regarding this clone: No antigen is known for it.

The receptor's source is a female donor in good health and CMV-seronegative. V usage is TRBV30 and J usage is TRBJ1-4; possible D gene TRBD1, 5 bases. Material for sequencing was PBMCs. CDR3 amino acids: CAWSEPGLEKLFF. CDR3 nucleotides: TGTGCCTGGAGTGAGCCAGGGCTTGAAAAACTGTTTTTT.